The source of this T cell receptor (beta chain) is a study of shared clonotypes between healthy human individuals. Study conclusions and caveats: Sequencing depth was predicted to influence how clonotypes are shared among donors. Compared with memory subsets, naive subsets generally had larger estimated richness.

Germline V CDR1 and CDR2: SGHTS, YDEGEE. The CDR3 loop spans 15 amino acids. Between the trimmed V and J ends, which lost 4 bases and 1 base, there was a span of 12 bases. With respect to this clone: The antigen remains undetermined.

Several immunoSEQ plates held equal portions of the genomic DNA taken from each subset. The protocol was immunoSEQ multiplex PCR, while the TCRdb copy is restricted to in-frame clones and leaves out a portion. The sample lists some 2.1 million clones; 85% to 95% were seen once. Naive CD8 isolation took CD45RO-negative cells positively selected for CCR7 and excluded terminally differentiated effector memory CD45RA+ cells. Each of the donors was a healthy adult who was HIV-negative and had not had a recent acute infection or vaccination. The V call is TRBV5-8, the J call TRBJ1-5; the D is unclear. This receptor was identified in a man aged 18 to 29 in good health. What was sequenced was naive CD8+ T cells sorted from blood. CDR3 coding DNA: TGTGCCAGCAGCCCCTCCGGGGTGAGCAATCAGCCCCAGCATTTT. It translates to CASSPSGVSNQPQHF.